These 5 T cell receptor beta chains were sequenced from one sample in a study of T cells in Graves' hyperthyroidism and ophthalmopathy. RNA transcripts provided the source from which TCR beta CDR3 regions were amplified. RT-PCR in the first round (using the HTBI primer set) targeted the TCR CDR3. TCRdb called the multiplex PCR reads again in MiXCR, with one record for every CDR3 protein. The profile shows hundreds of thousands of distinct CDR3 sequences, about 14% of them singletons. Specimen: blood. Receptor source: a woman aged 40-49 years with Graves' ophthalmopathy.

This clonotype was observed at least ten times. The genes are TRBV28 and TRBJ1-1, with a tentative D call TRBD1 (5 bases). Germline V gives CDR1 MDHEN, CDR2 SYDVKM. V was cut by 6 bases and J by 2 bases, with 13 bases left in between. The CDR3 runs to 14 residues. The chain's CDR3 is CASSIDSRNTEAFF. The CDR3 DNA follows: TGTGCCAGCAGCATAGACAGCCGCAACACTGAAGCTTTCTTT.

This clonotype came up a few times. This rearrangement joins TRBV20-1 to TRBJ2-5, with D possibly matching TRBD2 (6 bases). This CDR3 spans 18 amino acids. V gave up 0 bases and J gave up 5 bases, with 25 bases separating them. CDR1 is DFQATT, CDR2 SNEGSKA, per germline (reference sequence). Here the CDR3 DNA reads TGCAGTGCTAGAGATCCAAGAGGCGGGACCTCGGCTGGGGAGACCCAGTACTTC. This sequence encodes CSARDPRGGTSAGETQYF.

This clonotype was recorded a few times. The V call is TRBV7-2, the J call TRBJ2-7; tentative D call: TRBD2 (7 bases). This CDR3 contains 15 residues. Per the germline V gene, CDR1 is SGHTA and CDR2 is FQGNSA. The V and J ends lost 2 bases and 2 bases respectively, with 13 bases between them. CDR3 in DNA: TGTGCCAGCAGCTTAACGGGGGGCGCTGCCTACGAGCAGTACTTC. Protein product: CASSLTGGAAYEQYF.

This clonotype appeared many times. Written as DNA, the CDR3 is TGTGCCAGCAGCGTAGAAGGGGTCGGCTACGAGCAGTACTTC. This codes for CASSVEGVGYEQYF. This chain connects TRBV9 to TRBJ2-7; perhaps TRBD1 as D (5 bases). Trimming pared 0 bases from V and 3 bases from J, leaving 10 bases between. Germline CDR1 SGDLS, CDR2 YYNGEE. The CDR3 has 14 amino acids.

This clonotype was found many times. The chain uses TRBV6-5 and TRBJ1-5, with D perhaps TRBD1 (5 bases). This CDR3 comprises 15 residues. Germline-derived CDR1 and CDR2 are MNHEY and SVGAGI. Trimming took 0 bases from V and 4 from J, leaving 10 bases between them. DNA for the CDR3: TGTGCCAGCAGTTACTCGGGACGTGGGAATCAGCCCCAGCATTTT. As protein: CASSYSGRGNQPQHF.